The rows below give T cell receptor beta chains drawn from one sample of a study of blood T cell repertoires in COVID-19. Clones were read by immunoSEQ multiplex PCR, and TCRdb kept only the in-frame ones, dropping some. In the table there are 150,000 to 200,000 clones, around 89% of which are singletons. Sequencing was done on a sample of PBMCs or T cells enriched from blood (not recorded which). These receptors all stem from a woman under 30 who had recovered from COVID-19. CDR3s include the opening cysteine and the closing phenylalanine or tryptophan. D genes are given only for firm matches. Not every row has a clone size; where given, it reads once, few, many or a size class.

cdr3_nt | cdr3_aa | d_call | clone_size | j_call | v_call
TGTGCCAGCAGCCGGGACAGGGGGACCTACGAGCAGTACTTC | CASSRDRGTYEQYF | TRBD1 | . | TRBJ2-7 | TRBV7-8
TGTGCCAGCACCTCTCTGGTGGCGGGAGAAGGAACAGATACGCAGTATTTT | CASTSLVAGEGTDTQYF | TRBD2 | . | TRBJ2-3 | TRBV7-9
TGTGCCATCAGGGCTAGCGGGAGCCAAGAGACCCAGTACTTC | CAIRASGSQETQYF | TRBD2 | . | TRBJ2-5 | TRBV10-3
TGTGCCAGCAGTTTAAGTCAGGGGGCCAGGGAGCAGTACTTC | CASSLSQGAREQYF | TRBD1 | . | TRBJ2-7 | TRBV28
TGTGCCAGCAGCTTACCGGGACACCTAAATGAAAAACTGTTTTTT | CASSLPGHLNEKLFF | . | . | TRBJ1-4 | TRBV7-9
TGTGCCAGCAGTTACTCGAAGGGGGGGTTCACTGAAGCTTTCTTT | CASSYSKGGFTEAFF | . | . | TRBJ1-1 | TRBV6-5
TGTGCCAGCAGCGTAGACCAGGGGGTATCGGAGAAGCTCACAGATACGCAGTATTTT | CASSVDQGVSEKLTDTQYF | TRBD1 | once | TRBJ2-3 | TRBV9
TGTGCCAGCAGCCCAGCCCCCGTCGTGGAGCTTGGGAGCACAGATACGCAGTATTTT | CASSPAPVVELGSTDTQYF | . | . | TRBJ2-3 | TRBV7-9
TGTGCCAGCAGCCCCCTTAGGACAGGGGGCGGCTACACCTTC | CASSPLRTGGGYTF | TRBD1 | . | TRBJ1-2 | TRBV3-1/TRBV3-2
TGTGCCAGCAGCTCCGCACTAGCGGGTCACAATGAGCAGTTCTTC | CASSSALAGHNEQFF | TRBD2 | . | TRBJ2-1 | TRBV5-4
TGTGCCATCAGTGTCGACAAGCGGACTGAAGCTTTCTTT | CAISVDKRTEAFF | . | . | TRBJ1-1 | TRBV10-3
TGCGCCAGCAGCCCGGGGGGGAATTCACCCCTCCACTTT | CASSPGGNSPLHF | . | . | TRBJ1-6 | TRBV5-1
TGTGCCAGCAGCAACGGACAGCCTGAGATCTATCGTCACACCTTC | CASSNGQPEIYRHTF | . | . | TRBJ1-2 | TRBV9
TGTGCCAGCAACTCCGACGGAGTATTGGGCGGGGAGCTGTTTTTT | CASNSDGVLGGELFF | . | . | TRBJ2-2 | TRBV28
TGTGCCAGTAGTATAGGACAAGGAAGCAATCAGCCCCAGCATTTT | CASSIGQGSNQPQHF | . | once | TRBJ1-5 | TRBV19